This T cell receptor beta chain comes out of a study of cytomegalovirus exposure and HLA in healthy donors. Notes on this clone: Its matching antigen is unknown.

Germline CDR1 reads LNHDA; CDR2 reads SQIVND (reference sequence). Deletions cut 10 bases from V and 6 bases from J, with 22 bases between. This CDR3 has 15 residues. The primer mix had 60 Vbeta and 13 Jbeta primers. In the original analysis: A follow-up analysis tallied about 80 million unique TCR beta chains, roughly 11 million shared. Sequenced by immunoSEQ multiplex PCR; TCRdb stores in-frame clones only, minus some. D and trimming were read from the DNA, whereas the V and J calls and clone size are those reported in that table. Among around 20,000 clones listed, approximately 84% were seen once. General study findings and limits: CMV serostatus was the sole immune exposure information available. Under in vitro conditions, a few CMV-associated chains were confirmed as specific for CMV antigens.

The rearrangement joins TRBV19 to TRBJ2-1, with D possibly matching TRBD2 (6 bases). Source material: PBMCs. The TCR comes from a human donor in good health. CDR3 coding DNA: TGTGCCACCAGGAAGGGGCTAGCGATGGGCAATGAGCAGTTCTTC. The encoded protein is CATRKGLAMGNEQFF.